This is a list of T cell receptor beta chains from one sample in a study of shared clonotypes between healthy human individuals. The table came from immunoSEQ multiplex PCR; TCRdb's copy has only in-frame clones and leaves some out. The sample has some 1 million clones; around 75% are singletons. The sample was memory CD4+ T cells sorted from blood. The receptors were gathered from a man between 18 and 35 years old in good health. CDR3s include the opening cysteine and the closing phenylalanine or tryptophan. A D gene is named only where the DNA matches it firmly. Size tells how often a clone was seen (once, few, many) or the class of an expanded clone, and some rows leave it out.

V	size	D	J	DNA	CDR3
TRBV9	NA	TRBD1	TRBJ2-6	TGTGCCAGCACCCACCCTGGGACAGGGCTCTCTGGGGCCAACGTCCTGACTTTC	CASTHPGTGLSGANVLTF
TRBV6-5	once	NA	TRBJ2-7	TGTGCCAGCAGCCGACAGTTCTCCTACGAGCAGTACTTC	CASSRQFSYEQYF
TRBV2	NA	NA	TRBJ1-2	TGTGCCAGCGCCCTACATGGAGGTTTGGGCTACACCTTC	CASALHGGLGYTF
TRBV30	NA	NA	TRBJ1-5	TGTGCCTGGAGTCGGCAGGACCTAAATCAGCCCCAGCATTTT	CAWSRQDLNQPQHF
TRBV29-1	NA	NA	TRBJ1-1	TGCAGCGTTGCGGGTAACAGAGACACTGAAGCTTTCTTT	CSVAGNRDTEAFF
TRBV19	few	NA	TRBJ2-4	TGTGCCAGTAGTGAACAGATAGCCAAAAACATTCAGTACTTC	CASSEQIAKNIQYF
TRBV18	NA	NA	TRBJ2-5	TGTGCCAGCTCACGTGGGAGAGTCGAGACCCAGTACTTC	CASSRGRVETQYF
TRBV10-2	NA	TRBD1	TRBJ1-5	TGCGCCAGCAGTGTCTTCGGACAGGGATTGGGTCAGCCCCAGCATTTT	CASSVFGQGLGQPQHF
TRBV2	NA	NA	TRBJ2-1	TGTGCCAGCGAATTAGACAGTCACAATGAGCAGTTCTTC	CASELDSHNEQFF
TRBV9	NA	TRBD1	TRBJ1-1	TGTGCCAGCAGCGCACAGGGGGCGAACACTGAAGCTTTCTTT	CASSAQGANTEAFF
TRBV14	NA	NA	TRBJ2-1	TGTGCCAGCATGGCCAGCGGCTACAATGAGCAGTTCTTC	CASMASGYNEQFF
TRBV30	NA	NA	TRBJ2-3	TGTGCCTGGATCCGTACCCCAGATACGCAGTATTTT	CAWIRTPDTQYF
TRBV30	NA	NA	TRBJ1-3	TGTGCCTGGAGTGTAGGGGGGCCTGGAAACACCATATATTTT	CAWSVGGPGNTIYF
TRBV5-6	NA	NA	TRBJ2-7	TGTGCCAGCAGCTTGAAAAGCCGCCTGAGCTCCTACGAGCAGTACTTC	CASSLKSRLSSYEQYF
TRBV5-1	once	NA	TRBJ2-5	TGCGCCAGCAGCTTCCCGGGACTGGGAGAGACCCAGTACTTC	CASSFPGLGETQYF
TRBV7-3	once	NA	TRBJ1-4	TGTGCCAGCAGCCCCCGGGAGGGGGAAAAACTGTTTTTT	CASSPREGEKLFF
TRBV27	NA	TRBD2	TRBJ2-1	TGTGCCAGCAGGGGCGGGACTAGCGGGGGCCCGGGGAATGAGCAGTTCTTC	CASRGGTSGGPGNEQFF
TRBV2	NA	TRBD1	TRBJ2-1	TGTGCCAGCAGTTACAGGGGGACGGCGGGCAATGAGCAGTTCTTC	CASSYRGTAGNEQFF
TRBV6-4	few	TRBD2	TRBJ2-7	TGTGCCAGCAGTGACTCGATACCTAGCGGGATTGATACAACCTACGAGCAGTACTTC	CASSDSIPSGIDTTYEQYF
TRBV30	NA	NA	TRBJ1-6	TGTGCCTGGAGTGTACGGTCCCGGGAGCATTCACCCCTCCACTTT	CAWSVRSREHSPLHF
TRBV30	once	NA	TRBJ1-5	TGTGCCTGGGCGAGACGGGAACATAGCAATCAGCCCCAGCATTTT	CAWARREHSNQPQHF
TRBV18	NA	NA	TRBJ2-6	TGTGCCAGCTCACCCCCGGCTGGGGCCAACGTCCTGACTTTC	CASSPPAGANVLTF
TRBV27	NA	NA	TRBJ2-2	TGTGCCAGCAGTATCGGAGTGAACACCGGGGAGCTGTTTTTT	CASSIGVNTGELFF
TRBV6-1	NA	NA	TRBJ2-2	TGTGCCAGCAGTACGCACAGGGACACCGGGGAGCTGTTTTTT	CASSTHRDTGELFF
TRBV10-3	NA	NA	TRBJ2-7	TGTGCCATCAGTGACTTTGACGAGCAGTACTTC	CAISDFDEQYF
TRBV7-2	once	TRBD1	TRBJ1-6	TGTGCCAGCAGCCGGGACAGGGCTTCACCCCTCCACTTT	CASSRDRASPLHF
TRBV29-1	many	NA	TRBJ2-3	TGCAGCGTTGATCCAGCAGGATTCACAGATACGCAGTATTTT	CSVDPAGFTDTQYF
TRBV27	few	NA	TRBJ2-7	TGTGCCAGCACTCGGACCGGGACTGTGGGGTCCGAGCAGTACTTC	CASTRTGTVGSEQYF
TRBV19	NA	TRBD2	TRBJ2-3	TGTGCCAGTAGGGGTAGGGCGGGGGTAGATACGCAGTATTTT	CASRGRAGVDTQYF
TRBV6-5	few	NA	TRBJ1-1	TGTGCCAGCAGTCCTCTGGGGAGGAACACTGAAGCTTTCTTT	CASSPLGRNTEAFF
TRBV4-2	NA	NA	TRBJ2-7	TGTGCCAGCAGCCAAGATCTGACAGCCAACTCCTACGAGCAGTACTTC	CASSQDLTANSYEQYF
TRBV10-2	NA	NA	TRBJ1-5	TGCGCCAGCGCAGACCAGGGGCGCGGTCAGCCCCAGCATTTT	CASADQGRGQPQHF
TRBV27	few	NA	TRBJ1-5	TGTGCCAGCAGTTTTGGGTCGTGGCAGCCCCAGCATTTT	CASSFGSWQPQHF
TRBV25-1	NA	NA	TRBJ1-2	TGTGCCAGCAGTGGCGGGCAGGGTAGGGGCTACACCTTC	CASSGGQGRGYTF
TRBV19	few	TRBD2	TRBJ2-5	TGTGCCAGTAGTCCGCCTAGCGGGGCCCTCCAAGAGACCCAGTACTTC	CASSPPSGALQETQYF
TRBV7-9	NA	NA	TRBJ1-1	TGTGCCAGCAGCATCAGACAGGCGTCGGGAGCTTTCTTT	CASSIRQASGAFF
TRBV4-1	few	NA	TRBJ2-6	TGCGCCAGCAGCCACCCAGGGGCTGGGGCCAACGTCCTGACTTTC	CASSHPGAGANVLTF
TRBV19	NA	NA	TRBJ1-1	TGTGCCAGTAGTATAGGCATAGCAATGAACACTGAAGCTTTCTTT	CASSIGIAMNTEAFF
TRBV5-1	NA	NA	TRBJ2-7	TGCGCCAGCAGCTTGGCCCCGACAGAAACTAGCTCCTACGAGCAGTACTTC	CASSLAPTETSSYEQYF
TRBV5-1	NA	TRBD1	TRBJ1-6	TGCGCCAGCAGACAGGGGACAGGGGGTAATTCACCCCTCCACTTT	CASRQGTGGNSPLHF
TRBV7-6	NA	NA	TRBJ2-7	TGTGCCAGCAGCCGTACGTCACAGAGCGAGCAGTACTTC	CASSRTSQSEQYF
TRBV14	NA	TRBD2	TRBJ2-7	TGTGCCAGCAGCCGAAGGACTAGCGAGGGAGGCCCCTACGAGCAGTACTTC	CASSRRTSEGGPYEQYF
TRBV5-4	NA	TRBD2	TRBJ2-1	TGTGCCAGCAGCTTGGATCGGGGGGGGCCATCCAATGAGCAGTTCTTC	CASSLDRGGPSNEQFF
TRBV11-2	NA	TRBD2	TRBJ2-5	TGTGCCAGCAGCTTAGAACTAGCGGGAGGAGGGACCCAGTACTTC	CASSLELAGGGTQYF
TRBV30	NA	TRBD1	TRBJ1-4	TGTGCCTGCCCGGGGACAGGGAATGAAAAACTGTTTTTT	CACPGTGNEKLFF
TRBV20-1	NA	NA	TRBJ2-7	TGCAGTGCTAGGATGACAGCCGAGCAGTACTTC	CSARMTAEQYF
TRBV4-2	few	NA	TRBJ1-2	TGTGCCAGCCGGAGCTTGTCGGCAGGGGAAATTGGCTACACCTTC	CASRSLSAGEIGYTF
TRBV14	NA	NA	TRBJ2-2	TGTGCCAGCAGCCTGCACACACTGAACACCGGGGAGCTGTTTTTT	CASSLHTLNTGELFF
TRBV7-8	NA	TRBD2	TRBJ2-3	TGTGCCAGCAGCCTTGGACTAGCGGGGGTGATAAGTGATACGCAGTATTTT	CASSLGLAGVISDTQYF
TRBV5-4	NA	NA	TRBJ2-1	TGTGCCAGCAGCTCCCCTGCCGACTACAATGAGCAGTTCTTC	CASSSPADYNEQFF
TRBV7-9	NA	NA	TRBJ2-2	TGTGCCAGCAGCTCCCCTGGGGTTTCCGGGGAGCTGTTTTTT	CASSSPGVSGELFF